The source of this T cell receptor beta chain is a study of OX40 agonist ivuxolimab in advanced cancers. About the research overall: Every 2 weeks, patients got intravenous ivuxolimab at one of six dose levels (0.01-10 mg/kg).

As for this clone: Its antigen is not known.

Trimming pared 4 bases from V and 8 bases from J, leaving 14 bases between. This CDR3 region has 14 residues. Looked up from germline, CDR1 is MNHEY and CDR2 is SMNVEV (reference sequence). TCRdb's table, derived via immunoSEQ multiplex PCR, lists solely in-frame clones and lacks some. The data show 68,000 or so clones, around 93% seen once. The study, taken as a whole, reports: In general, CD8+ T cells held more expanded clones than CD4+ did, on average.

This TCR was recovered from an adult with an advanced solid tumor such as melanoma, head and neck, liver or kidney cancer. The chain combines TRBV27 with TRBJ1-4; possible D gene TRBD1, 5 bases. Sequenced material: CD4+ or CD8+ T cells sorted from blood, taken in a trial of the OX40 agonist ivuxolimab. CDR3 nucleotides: TGTGCCAGCAGTTCGGGGGTCTTTGACGAAAAACTGTTTTTT. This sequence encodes CASSSGVFDEKLFF. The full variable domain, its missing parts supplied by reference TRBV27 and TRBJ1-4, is EAQVTQNPRYLITVTGKKLTVTCSQNMNHEYMSWYRQDPGLGLRQIYYSMNVEVTDKGDVPEGYKVSRKEKRNFPLILESPSPNQTSLYFCASSSGVFDEKLFFGSGTQLSVL.